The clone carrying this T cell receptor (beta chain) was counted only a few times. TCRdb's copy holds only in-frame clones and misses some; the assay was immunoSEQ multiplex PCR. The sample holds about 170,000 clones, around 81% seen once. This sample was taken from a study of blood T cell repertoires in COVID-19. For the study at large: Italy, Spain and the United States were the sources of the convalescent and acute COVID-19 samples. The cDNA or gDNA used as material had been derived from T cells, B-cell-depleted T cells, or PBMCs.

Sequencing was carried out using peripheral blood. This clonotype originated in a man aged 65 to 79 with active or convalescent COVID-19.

CDR3 protein: CASSPSTAMNSPLHF. CDR3 coding DNA: TGTGCCAGCTCCCCTAGCACGGCCATGAATTCACCCCTCCACTTT. The gene calls are TRBV18 and TRBJ1-6, with D uncertain. The CDR3 has 15 residues. Germline lookup yields CDR1 KGHSH and CDR2 LQKENI. V was clipped by 6 bases and J by 7 bases, with 16 bases between them.